These 10 T cell receptor beta chains originate from one sample sequenced in a study of PD-1 blockade in mismatch repair-deficient tumors. Clones were read by immunoSEQ multiplex PCR, and TCRdb kept only the in-frame ones, dropping some. Of 100,000 to 150,000 clones listed, 85% to 90% were seen once; the top ten hold roughly 14%. The sample here was peripheral blood, taken 44 weeks after starting pembrolizumab. The receptors stem from an adult with mismatch repair-deficient cancer.

This clone appeared once. V gene TRBV21-1 combines with J gene TRBJ1-4; the table calls TRBD1, which could not be checked here. TRBV21-1 is assigned pseudogene status. CDR3 size: 15 residues. This CDR3 is CASSRQGPTNEKLFF. The CDR3 bases are TGTGCCAGCAGCAGACAGGGGCCAACTAATGAAAAACTGTTTTTT.

This chain connects TRBV27 to TRBJ2-5; 9 bases are shared with TRBD1. Per germline, CDR1 MNHEY and CDR2 SMNVEV (reference sequence). Trimming cost V 2 bases and J 5 bases; bases outside gene matches: 9. The CDR3 extends over 16 amino acids. For the CDR3, the DNA is TGTGCCAGCAGTTTAGTCGGACAGGGGAGTTTTGAGACCCAGTACTTC. Amino acids: CASSLVGQGSFETQYF.

The gene calls are TRBV10-3 and TRBJ1-2; D not certain. V was pared by 2 bases and J by 7 bases, with 14 bases between. The germline CDR1 and CDR2 sequences are ENHRY and SYGVKD. This CDR3 region has 14 residues. CDR3: CAISEGEGKSGYTF. The DNA for the CDR3 is TGTGCCATCAGTGAGGGCGAGGGAAAAAGTGGCTACACCTTC.

J is TRBJ2-7 and V is TRBV21-1; the DNA was not compared with TRBD2, the D call given in the table. TRBV21-1 is a recognized pseudogene. The CDR3 spans 13 residues. This CDR3 is CASSKSYSYEQYF. Written as DNA, the CDR3 is TGTGCCAGCAGCAAATCGTACTCCTACGAGCAGTACTTC.

J is TRBJ2-7 and V is TRBV4-3; tentative D call: TRBD2 (5 bases). This CDR3 has 16 residues. Trimming shortened V by 4 bases and J by 3 bases, and 19 bases separated the two germline ends. Germline V gene data show CDR1 as LGHNA and CDR2 as YSLEER. The CDR3 loop reads CASSPQRFGSVYEQYF. CDR3 bases: TGCGCCAGCAGCCCTCAGCGGTTTGGTAGCGTCTACGAGCAGTACTTC.

This chain joins TRBV7-2 and TRBJ1-1, with unresolved D. V was shortened by 1 base and J by 3 bases, with 12 bases between the two germline ends. The CDR3 sequence is 15 residues long. CDR1 and CDR2 (germline): SGHTA, FQGNSA. CDR3 amino acids: CASSLVGRVDTEAFF. The CDR3 DNA reads as TGTGCCAGCAGCTTAGTAGGTCGGGTGGACACTGAAGCTTTCTTT.

V and J are TRBV14 and TRBJ2-3; D unresolved. Looked up from germline, CDR1 is SGHDN and CDR2 is FVKESK. This CDR3 contains 14 residues. V lost 0 bases, J lost 9 bases, and 13 bases lay in between. The CDR3 loop is CASSQEVRIGTQYF. CDR3 nucleotides: TGTGCCAGCAGCCAAGAAGTCCGGATAGGAACGCAGTATTTT. Together with reference TRBV14 and TRBJ2-3, the CDR3 gives the full variable domain: EAGVTQFPSHSVIEKGQTVTLRCDPISGHDNLYWYRRVMGKEIKFLLHFVKESKQDESGMPNNRFLAERTGGTYSTLKVQPAELEDSGVYFCASSQEVRIGTQYFGPGTRLTVL.

The genes are TRBV5-8 and TRBJ1-1, with TRBD1 matching 7 bases. Germline assignment: CDR1 SGHTS and CDR2 YDEGEE. V was clipped by 3 bases and J by 0 bases; unmatched bases: 8. This CDR3 has 16 amino acids. The CDR3 sequence is CASSSKTGLMNTEAFF. CDR3 bases: TGTGCCAGCAGCTCCAAGACAGGGCTTATGAACACTGAAGCTTTCTTT.

This chain uses TRBV6-5 with TRBJ2-7, with D perhaps TRBD1 (5 bases). The CDR3 sequence is 14 residues long. V was shortened by 2 bases and J by 6 bases, with 14 bases between the two germline ends. Germline V gives CDR1 MNHEY, CDR2 SVGAGI. The CDR3 loop is CASSYTGRVAEQYF. The CDR3 DNA sequence: TGTGCCAGCAGTTACACTGGCAGGGTGGCCGAGCAGTACTTC.

The chain is built from TRBV5-1 and TRBJ2-2; D ambiguous. Per germline, CDR1 SGHRS and CDR2 YFSETQ. The CDR3 consists of 17 residues. V shed 0 bases and J shed 1 base, with 13 bases lying between them. CDR3 nucleotide sequence: TGCGCCAGCAGCTTGGTGGCGGTTACCGAGAACACCGGGGAGCTGTTTTTT. This codes for CASSLVAVTENTGELFF.